These 26 T cell receptor beta chains were sequenced from one sample in a study of blood T cell repertoires in COVID-19. Only in-frame clones appear in the TCRdb table, and some are missing; sequencing was by immunoSEQ multiplex PCR. The table shows 350,000 to 500,000 clones, with about 88% occurring only once. What was sequenced was PBMCs or T cells enriched from blood (not recorded which). All receptors derive from a woman under 30 who had been exposed to COVID-19.

This clone was seen only once. The chain combines TRBV11-2 with TRBJ2-3; 8 bases fit TRBD2. J gave up 4 bases and V 1 base, and 1 base lay outside the gene matches. This CDR3 region has 14 residues. Germline values: CDR1 SGHAT, CDR2 FQNNGV. CDR3 in amino acids: CASSLGAGADTQYF. The CDR3 bases are TGTGCCAGCAGCTTAGGAGCGGGGGCAGATACGCAGTATTTT.

The chain recombines TRBV3-1 (or the pseudogene TRBV3-2) with TRBJ2-5; TRBD1 might be the D (6 bases). Germline V gene lookup returns CDR1 LGHDT and CDR2 YNNKEL (reference sequence). V shed 1 base and J shed 2 bases, with 14 bases lying between them. The CDR3 consists of 16 residues. In DNA form, the CDR3 reads TGTGCCAGCAGCCAAGGAACAGGGAGAGGGCAAGAGACCCAGTACTTC. Its protein is CASSQGTGRGQETQYF.

This sequence joins TRBV4-1 and TRBJ2-2; D unresolved. This CDR3 region has 16 residues. V lost 0 bases, J lost 6 bases, and 14 bases lay in between. The V gene's germline CDR1 is MGHRA and CDR2 YSYEKL. The CDR3: CASSQDEARRSGELFF. DNA of the CDR3: TGCGCCAGCAGCCAAGATGAGGCGAGACGATCCGGGGAGCTGTTTTTT.

This clone occurred once. This chain joins TRBV5-6 and TRBJ2-7, with 7 bases aligning to TRBD1. The CDR3 consists of 14 residues. CDR1 and CDR2 from the germline V gene are SGHDT and YYEEEE. Germline trimming cut 2 bases from V and 0 bases from J; bases unmatched to any gene: 2. For the CDR3, the DNA is TGTGCCAGCAGCTTCAACAGGGGCTCCTACGAGCAGTACTTC. Translation gives CASSFNRGSYEQYF. Full variable domain (missing parts from reference TRBV5-6 and TRBJ2-7): DAGVTQSPTHLIKTRGQQVTLRCSPKSGHDTVSWYQQALGQGPQFIFQYYEEEERQRGNFPDRFSGHQFPNYSSELNVNALLLGDSALYLCASSFNRGSYEQYFGPGTRLTVT.

The chain uses TRBV19 and TRBJ1-6; 7 bases agree with TRBD1. The CDR3 extends over 15 amino acids. V was clipped by 6 bases and J by 5 bases; unmatched bases: 7. The germline V gene has CDR1 LNHDA and CDR2 SQIVND (reference sequence). The CDR3 loop reads CASRVDRWDNSPLHF. CDR3 DNA: TGTGCCAGTAGGGTGGACAGGTGGGATAATTCACCCCTCCACTTT.

V usage is TRBV24-1 and J usage is TRBJ2-1; 7 bases are a match to TRBD2. The CDR3 loop spans 16 amino acids. J gave up 5 bases and V 2 bases, and 8 bases lay outside the gene matches. Germline CDR1 and CDR2: KGHDR and SFDVKD. The CDR3 region is CATSDWSGNLDNEQFF. The CDR3 bases are TGTGCCACCAGTGATTGGAGCGGGAACCTCGACAATGAGCAGTTCTTC.

A word on this clone: A much more abundant neighbour one base away suggests this may be a read error. The chain uses TRBV28 and TRBJ2-1; D possibly corresponds to TRBD2 (5 bases). The V end was cut by 2 bases, the J end by 4 bases, with 12 bases between. This CDR3 region has 15 residues. Germline V gene sequence: CDR1 MDHEN, CDR2 SYDVKM. The CDR3 sequence is CASSLAGEGYNEQFF. The CDR3 nucleotides are TGTGCCAGCAGTTTAGCTGGCGAGGGATACAATGAGCAGTTCTTC. Drawing the rest from reference TRBV28 and TRBJ2-1, the complete variable domain is DVKVTQSSRYLVKRTGEKVFLECVQDMDHENMFWYRQDPGLGLRLIYFSYDVKMKEKGDIPEGYSVSREKKERFSLILESASTNQTSMYLCASSLAGEGYNEQFFGPGTRLTVL.

The gene calls are TRBV14 and TRBJ2-3; tentative D call: TRBD1 (6 bases). The ends were cut back, 2 bases at V and 4 bases at J, with 10 bases in the middle. Germline V lookup: CDR1 SGHDN, CDR2 FVKESK. The CDR3 is made up of 14 amino acids. CDR3 residues: CASSQNQGPDTQYF. The DNA for the CDR3 is TGTGCCAGCAGCCAAAACCAGGGGCCAGATACGCAGTATTTT.

This clone has a single count. The chain carries TRBV15 and TRBJ2-5, with TRBD1 matching 8 bases. J lost 1 base, V lost 4 bases, and 5 bases had no gene match. Germline V CDR1 and CDR2: LNHNV, YYDKDF (reference sequence). The CDR3 is made up of 15 amino acids. The CDR3 sequence is CATSTGQEIQETQYF. CDR3 nucleotide sequence: TGTGCCACCAGCACGGGACAGGAAATCCAAGAGACCCAGTACTTC.

This clone appeared a few times. This chain links TRBV29-1 with TRBJ1-2; possibly TRBD1 for D (6 bases). The V gene lost 6 bases and the J gene lost 5 bases, with 13 bases spanning the gap. CDR1 and CDR2 (germline): SQVTM, ANQGSEA. The CDR3 covers 12 residues. CDR3 sequence: CSVGQTVYGYTF. The CDR3 bases are TGCAGCGTAGGACAGACCGTGTATGGCTACACCTTC.

The chain links TRBV6-4 to TRBJ1-2; TRBD1 aligns across 7 bases. This CDR3 contains 12 residues. The germline gives CDR1 MRHNA, CDR2 SNTAGT. V trimming: 4 bases; J trimming: 5 bases; junction bases outside the gene matches: 1. The CDR3 protein is CASSGQGYGYTF. The CDR3 coding sequence is TGTGCCAGCAGTGGACAGGGTTATGGCTACACCTTC.

The V and J genes are TRBV10-1 and TRBJ2-7, with 7 nucleotides matching TRBD1. Losses at the gene ends were 4 bases for V and 0 bases for J; bases not matched to a gene: 15. Germline-derived CDR1 and CDR2 are WNHNN and SYGVQD (reference sequence). The length of the CDR3 is 18 residues. CDR3 sequence reads: CASSGVRDRASYSYEQYF. The CDR3 DNA is TGCGCCAGCAGTGGAGTCCGCGACAGGGCAAGTTACTCCTACGAGCAGTACTTC.

The J gene is TRBJ2-7, the V gene TRBV5-5; TRBD1 agrees at 8 bases. The J segment lost 2 bases and the V segment lost 3 bases, leaving 7 bases of the junction unmatched. The CDR3 runs 15 residues. CDR1 is SGHKS and CDR2 is YYEKEE in the germline V gene (reference sequence). The CDR3 region is CASSSTGGSTYEQYF. As DNA, the CDR3 is TGTGCCAGCAGCTCCACAGGGGGAAGCACCTACGAGCAGTACTTC.

V and J are TRBV7-3 and TRBJ2-1; perhaps TRBD1 as D (5 bases). Germline CDR1 reads SGHTA; CDR2 reads FQGTGA. The CDR3 length is 12 residues. Trimming pared 3 bases from V and 7 bases from J, leaving 7 bases between. The CDR3: CASSLPGNEQFF. The CDR3 DNA is TGTGCCAGCAGCTTGCCAGGGAATGAGCAGTTCTTC.

This clone has only one observation. In DNA form, the CDR3 reads TGTGCCAGCAGGCCTACTCAGGACAGGGGAACAGATACGCAGTATTTT. This encodes CASRPTQDRGTDTQYF. The rearrangement uses TRBV13 and TRBJ2-3; 9 positions match TRBD1. The V gene end was trimmed by 6 bases and the J gene end by 3 bases; junction bases not matched to a gene: 10. CDR1 and CDR2 from the germline V gene are PRHDT and FYEKMQ (reference sequence). The CDR3 has 16 amino acids.

The chain carries TRBV28 and TRBJ2-7; 7 nucleotides align to TRBD1. This CDR3 comprises 12 residues. J lost 13 bases, V lost 3 bases, and 9 bases had no gene match. The germline V gene encodes CDR1 MDHEN and CDR2 SYDVKM. Here the CDR3 reads CASSFFRDSPYF. The CDR3 DNA sequence: TGTGCCAGCAGTTTCTTCCGGGACAGCCCATACTTC. The entire variable domain, with the rest obtained from reference TRBV28 and TRBJ2-7, is as follows: DVKVTQSSRYLVKRTGEKVFLECVQDMDHENMFWYRQDPGLGLRLIYFSYDVKMKEKGDIPEGYSVSREKKERFSLILESASTNQTSMYLCASSFFRDSPYFGPGTRLTVT.

This clone occurred a few times. V and J are TRBV28 and TRBJ1-1; D gene ambiguous. Trimming removed 4 bases at V and 0 bases at J, with 15 bases between. Germline V CDR1 and CDR2: MDHEN, SYDVKM. The CDR3 runs to 16 residues. CDR3 DNA: TGTGCCAGCAGTTCGCCACGAAGGAGAATGAACACTGAAGCTTTCTTT. It yields the protein CASSSPRRRMNTEAFF.

The chain recombines TRBV19 with TRBJ2-7; 7 positions match TRBD1. There are 17 residues in the CDR3. J was trimmed by 2 bases and V by 1 base; bases with no gene match: 11. Germline V gene sequence: CDR1 LNHDA, CDR2 SQIVND (reference sequence). Here the CDR3 reads CASSIATGTDAPYEQYF. DNA of the CDR3: TGTGCCAGTAGTATAGCGACGGGGACAGATGCACCCTACGAGCAGTACTTC. Full variable domain (remainder filled in from reference TRBV19 and TRBJ2-7): DGGITQSPKYLFRKEGQNVTLSCEQNLNHDAMYWYRQDPGQGLRLIYYSQIVNDFQKGDIAEGYSVSREKKESFPLTVTSAQKNPTAFYLCASSIATGTDAPYEQYFGPGTRLTVT.

The chain couples TRBV11-2 to TRBJ2-2, with D perhaps matching TRBD2 (7 bases). Germline values: CDR1 SGHAT, CDR2 FQNNGV. V was pared by 5 bases and J by 0 bases, with 13 bases between. The CDR3 covers 16 residues. In nucleotides, the CDR3 is TGTGCCAGCAGCCAAGCGGGACAAACGAACACCGGGGAGCTGTTTTTT. This gives the protein CASSQAGQTNTGELFF.

The CDR3 loop reads CASVGMDAGTDTQYF. The CDR3 DNA reads as TGTGCCAGCGTCGGGATGGACGCAGGCACAGATACGCAGTATTTT. The chain combines TRBV6-5 with TRBJ2-3; the D gene is possibly TRBD2 (5 bases). From germline, CDR1 is MNHEY and CDR2 SVGAGI. CDR3 size: 15 residues. V was pared by 8 bases and J by 1 base, with 16 bases between.

The chain combines TRBV18 with TRBJ1-1, with 7 bases that match TRBD1. Germline assignment: CDR1 KGHSH and CDR2 LQKENI. The CDR3 has 18 residues. J was trimmed by 5 bases and V by 1 base; bases with no gene match: 16. The CDR3 coding sequence is TGTGCCAGCTCACCACGTAGACAGGGAAGAGTTGAAGAGACTGAAGCTTTCTTT. This gives the protein CASSPRRQGRVEETEAFF.

The J gene is TRBJ2-7, the V gene TRBV18; 9 nucleotides match TRBD1. The CDR3 sequence is 16 residues long. With 4 bases clipped from V and 4 bases from J, the junction kept 11 bases outside the gene matches. CDR1 is KGHSH and CDR2 is LQKENI in the germline V gene. CDR3 sequence reads: CASSQEPGQGGYEQYF. Here the CDR3 DNA reads TGTGCCAGCTCACAGGAACCGGGACAGGGAGGGTACGAGCAGTACTTC. The variable domain in full, with the rest retrieved from reference TRBV18 and TRBJ2-7, is NAGVMQNPRHLVRRRGQEARLRCSPMKGHSHVYWYRQLPEEGLKFMVYLQKENIIDESGMPKERFSAEFPKEGPSILRIQQVVRGDSAAYFCASSQEPGQGGYEQYFGPGTRLTVT.

Regarding this clone: The identical CDR3 is also encoded by other nucleotide sequences in the sample. The chain employs TRBV3-1 (or the pseudogene TRBV3-2) and TRBJ1-5, with D hard to call. The V end lost 0 bases, the J end lost 4 bases, and 4 bases lay between the germline ends. Per the germline V gene, CDR1 is LGHDT and CDR2 is YNNKEL (reference sequence). The CDR3 contains 13 residues. CDR3 loop: CASSQDLNQPQHF. CDR3 nucleotides: TGTGCCAGCAGCCAAGATCTGAATCAGCCCCAGCATTTT.

V is TRBV15 and J is TRBJ1-5; unclear D gene. The V gene's germline CDR1 is LNHNV and CDR2 YYDKDF (reference sequence). Trimming cost V 2 bases and J 3 bases, with 14 bases left between them. The CDR3 loop spans 16 amino acids. The DNA of the CDR3 is TGTGCCACCAGCAGATGGGAGGACTACCCCAATCAGCCCCAGCATTTT. Encoded protein: CATSRWEDYPNQPQHF.

The chain uses TRBV6-1 and TRBJ2-7, with TRBD2 identical over 8 bases. This CDR3 spans 15 amino acids. Germline CDR1 and CDR2: MNHNS and SASEGT. V was pared by 2 bases and J by 4 bases, with 7 bases of the junction left unmatched. The CDR3 bases are TGTGCCAGCAGTGAACTCGGGGGGGCGGGTTACGAGCAGTACTTC. Its protein product is CASSELGGAGYEQYF.

The V and J genes are TRBV5-1 and TRBJ2-2; a weak D match, TRBD2 (5 bases). Looked up from germline, CDR1 is SGHRS and CDR2 is YFSETQ. The CDR3 has 15 residues. The germline V and J ends were trimmed by 0 bases and 5 bases, with 11 bases remaining between them. The CDR3 is CASSLALAQTGELFF. The CDR3 DNA reads TGCGCCAGCAGCTTGGCCCTAGCTCAAACCGGGGAGCTGTTTTTT.